This T cell receptor (beta chain) was obtained from a study of T-cell reconstitution after alpha-beta-depleted transplantation in children (dated by TCRdb to the mid-2010s). For the study in its entirety: Using TCR repertoire profiling, the study followed T-cell immune reconstitution in a quantitative way in children after TCRalphabeta/CD19-depleted allogeneic hematopoietic cell transplantation. Results and caveats for the whole study, not just this receptor: The apparently early alphabetaT-cell count recovery about two months after transplant was reportedly dependent on only several hundred rapidly expanded clones derived from non-depleted graft cells. Over subsequent months, a decline in hyperexpanded clone frequencies was noted, and after one year, T-cell counts and TCRbeta diversity were mostly ascribed to newly produced T cells. The high TCRbeta diversity at day 60 in some patients was ascribed to recipient T cells and intrathymic progenitors that had survived conditioning.

This clonotype was found a few times. Its target antigen remains unknown. The input lacks base qualities; no much larger clone sits a single base away. Explained via the paper, the treatment or condition label denotes: allogeneic hematopoietic cell transplantation with graft depleted of TCRalphabeta T cells and CD19 B cells. Transplant recipients were children who received TCRalphabeta/CD19-depleted allogeneic hematopoietic cell grafts. The library came from PCR. Sequencing used an Illumina HiSeq 2500. TCR library preparation used molecular barcoding, with unique molecular identifiers applied to normalize quantification of the TCRbeta repertoire. The public sequencing data were trimmed at Q25 with fastp and processed into clonotypes with MiXCR by TCRdb, which kept only in-frame beta chains. Identical CDR3 protein sequences are pooled into one entry, listed with their most common genes and DNA. The sample includes more than 200,000 distinct CDR3 sequences, with about a quarter observed a single time. Approximately 2.5% of the sample comes from the top ten.

Unmatched junction bases come to 6, with V trimmed by 5 bases and J by 6 bases. CDR1 is given as SGHTA and CDR2 as FQGNSA, both from the germline V gene. The CDR3 holds 15 amino acids from the cysteine to the phenylalanine. This entry keeps only the CDR3 DNA: 45 bases, framed from base 1. The input for sequencing was PBMCs, taken before TCRalphabeta/CD19-depleted stem cell transplant. The origin of this receptor is a girl aged 2-10 years with Fanconi anemia, due to receive a stem cell transplant. Rearrangement joined TRBV7-2 to TRBJ2-2; 10 bases in the middle match TRBD2. The encoded CDR3 is CASSLMSGGAGELFF. The DNA reads as follows: TGTGCCAGCAGCCTCATGAGCGGGGGGGCCGGGGAGCTGTTTTTT.